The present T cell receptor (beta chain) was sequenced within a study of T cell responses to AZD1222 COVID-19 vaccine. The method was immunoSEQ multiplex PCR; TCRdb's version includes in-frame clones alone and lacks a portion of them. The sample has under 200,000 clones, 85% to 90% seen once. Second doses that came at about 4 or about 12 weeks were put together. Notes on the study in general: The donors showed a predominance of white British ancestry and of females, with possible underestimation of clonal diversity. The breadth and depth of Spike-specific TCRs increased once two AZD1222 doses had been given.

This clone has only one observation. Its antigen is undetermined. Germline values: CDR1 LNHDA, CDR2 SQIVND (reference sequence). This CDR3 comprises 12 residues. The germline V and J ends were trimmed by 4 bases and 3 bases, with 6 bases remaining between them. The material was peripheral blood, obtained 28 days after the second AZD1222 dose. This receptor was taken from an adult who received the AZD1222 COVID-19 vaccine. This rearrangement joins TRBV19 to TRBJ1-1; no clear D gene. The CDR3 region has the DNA TGTGCCAGTAGTACGGAATACACTGAAGCTTTCTTT. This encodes CASSTEYTEAFF.